The 25 T cell receptor beta chains presented below share a single source sample, sequenced in a study of cytomegalovirus exposure and HLA in healthy donors. The PCR made use of 60 Vbeta and 13 Jbeta primers. The repertoire was sequenced with immunoSEQ multiplex PCR; TCRdb's copy has only in-frame clones and lacks some. The table has 170,000 or so clones, 77% seen once; the top ten hold 1.5% to 2%. The material sequenced was PBMCs. The receptor source for this set is a woman under 40 in good health and CMV-seronegative.

This clone was observed a handful of times. The V gene is TRBV5-4, the J gene TRBJ2-1; D perhaps matches TRBD2 (5 bases). Germline V CDR1 and CDR2: SGHNT, YYREEE (reference sequence). Trimming took off 3 bases at V and 7 bases at J, with 17 bases between the two ends. CDR3 length: 15 residues. The CDR3 is CASSSLFHPGNEQFF. The CDR3 region has the DNA TGTGCCAGCAGCTCCTTGTTTCATCCGGGGAATGAGCAGTTCTTC. Variable domain in full (rest from reference TRBV5-4 and TRBJ2-1): ETGVTQSPTHLIKTRGQQVTLRCSSQSGHNTVSWYQQALGQGPQFIFQYYREEENGRGNFPPRFSGLQFPNYSSELNVNALELDDSALYLCASSSLFHPGNEQFFGPGTRLTVL.

This chain joins TRBV7-3 and TRBJ1-1; 10 nucleotides align to TRBD1. The CDR3 is made up of 16 amino acids. The V gene end was trimmed by 5 bases and the J gene end by 5 bases; junction bases not matched to a gene: 11. Germline V gene lookup returns CDR1 SGHTA and CDR2 FQGTGA. The CDR3: CASSLNAGQGGTEAFF. CDR3 nucleotide sequence: TGTGCCAGCAGCCTCAACGCAGGACAGGGGGGGACTGAAGCTTTCTTT.

This clone was seen only once. This sequence joins TRBV14 and TRBJ2-7; TRBD2 is a possible D gene (7 bases). This CDR3 is built from 18 residues. V shed 1 base and J shed 3 bases, with 22 bases lying between them. CDR1 and CDR2 from the germline V gene are SGHDN and FVKESK. The CDR3 loop is CASSQGGGGPGFLYEQYF. CDR3 coding DNA: TGTGCCAGCAGCCAAGGAGGGGGAGGGCCAGGTTTTCTCTACGAGCAGTACTTC.

This chain links TRBV5-1 with TRBJ1-1; tentatively, D is TRBD1 (6 bases). Germline lookup yields CDR1 SGHRS and CDR2 YFSETQ. The CDR3 loop spans 13 amino acids. Trimming stripped 1 base from V and 3 bases from J, with 7 bases between. This CDR3 is CASSLKGDTEAFF. The CDR3 region has the DNA TGCGCCAGCAGCTTGAAGGGGGACACTGAAGCTTTCTTT.

V and J are TRBV19 and TRBJ1-1; D is uncertain. The CDR3 length is 17 residues. V lost 0 bases to trimming and J lost 1 base, with 15 bases between them. Germline V gene sequence: CDR1 LNHDA, CDR2 SQIVND (reference sequence). The CDR3 nucleotides are TGTGCCAGTAGTATAGATCGGGAAGGGCCCAAGAACACTGAAGCTTTCTTT. This translates into CASSIDREGPKNTEAFF.

The chain joins TRBV9 to TRBJ2-7; a weak D match, TRBD2 (5 bases). Germline V CDR1 and CDR2: SGDLS, YYNGEE. V was trimmed by 2 bases and J by 7 bases, leaving 13 bases between them. The CDR3 is made up of 13 amino acids. Here the CDR3 DNA reads TGTGCCAGCAGCGTTGGCCTAGCTACGGAGCAGTACTTC. Translating it yields CASSVGLATEQYF.

The V and J genes are TRBV7-3 and TRBJ2-3; 7 nucleotides match TRBD2. Losses at the gene ends were 1 base for V and 8 bases for J; bases not matched to a gene: 6. This CDR3 region has 14 residues. Germline assignment: CDR1 SGHTA and CDR2 FQGTGA. The CDR3 protein is CASSLRAGEGTQYF. The CDR3 nucleotides read TGTGCCAGCAGCTTAAGGGCGGGAGAAGGTACGCAGTATTTT.

In this sample, this clone turned up a few times. The chain recombines TRBV29-1 with TRBJ2-2; TRBD2 matches 7 bases. The trim removed 6 bases at V and 2 bases at J, leaving 6 bases unmatched. The CDR3 runs to 14 residues. Germline values: CDR1 SQVTM, CDR2 ANQGSEA. The CDR3 protein is CSVISGPNTGELFF. CDR3 nucleotides: TGCAGCGTAATTAGCGGGCCCAACACCGGGGAGCTGTTTTTT.

The CDR3 here is CASSVTRGGVGYTF. The CDR3, as DNA: TGTGCCAGCAGTGTAACCCGGGGGGGGGTTGGCTACACCTTC. V usage is TRBV6-1 and J usage is TRBJ1-2; perhaps TRBD1 as D (5 bases). V was cut by 4 bases and J by 7 bases, with 16 bases left in between. Germline values: CDR1 MNHNS, CDR2 SASEGT. CDR3 length equals 14 residues.

This clone was counted once. The chain carries TRBV30 and TRBJ1-1; 7 nucleotides match TRBD1. V was clipped by 3 bases and J by 4 bases; unmatched bases: 8. The V gene's germline CDR1 is GTSNPN and CDR2 SVGIG (reference sequence). This CDR3 contains 14 residues. CDR3 in DNA: TGTGCCTGGAGCAGGGGGAGCATGGGCACTGAAGCTTTCTTT. Protein sequence: CAWSRGSMGTEAFF.

The table lists this clone with a few counts. The rearrangement links TRBV5-1 to TRBJ1-2, with TRBD1 identical over 9 bases. CDR3 size: 13 residues. The junction had 5 bases not matched to a gene; V was cut back by 3 bases and J by 8 bases. Per the germline V gene, CDR1 is SGHRS and CDR2 is YFSETQ. The DNA of the CDR3 is TGCGCCAGCAGCTGGGGACAGGGTGGAGGCTACACCTTC. Amino acids: CASSWGQGGGYTF.

The rearrangement links TRBV7-2 to TRBJ2-7, with 11 bases that match TRBD2. The junction had 17 bases not matched to a gene; V was cut back by 4 bases and J by 6 bases. The CDR3 loop spans 18 amino acids. Germline V gene sequence: CDR1 SGHTA, CDR2 FQGNSA. CDR3 DNA: TGTGCCAGCAGCTCCAGGGGCCCAACTAGCGGGAGTCGTGGCGAGCAGTACTTC. Protein: CASSSRGPTSGSRGEQYF.

The CDR3 DNA is TGCGCCAGCAGCCAAGCCGGACAGAGCAATCAGCCCCAGCATTTT. Its translation: CASSQAGQSNQPQHF. This chain joins TRBV4-3 and TRBJ1-5; tentatively, D is TRBD1 (6 bases). The germline V gene encodes CDR1 LGHNA and CDR2 YSLEER. CDR3 length equals 15 residues. The V gene lost 1 base and the J gene lost 1 base, with 8 bases spanning the gap.

CDR3 protein: CASRGDRSNTGELFF. DNA of the CDR3: TGTGCCAGCAGGGGGGACAGGTCGAACACCGGGGAGCTGTTTTTT. The rearrangement joins TRBV7-3 to TRBJ2-2; TRBD1 agrees at 8 bases. This CDR3 has 15 residues. Germline lookup yields CDR1 SGHTA and CDR2 FQGTGA. The J segment lost 0 bases and the V segment lost 6 bases, leaving 3 bases of the junction unmatched.

The CDR3 coding sequence is TGTGCCACCTATAGCGGGAGAAACTCCTACAATGAGCAGTTCTTC. This gives the protein CATYSGRNSYNEQFF. The chain combines TRBV10-3 with TRBJ2-1, with TRBD2 matching 9 bases. Germline assignment: CDR1 ENHRY and CDR2 SYGVKD. Losses at the gene ends were 10 bases for V and 0 bases for J; bases not matched to a gene: 7. The CDR3 extends over 15 amino acids.

This clone was recorded a few times. The chain joins TRBV4-3 to TRBJ2-1, with D uncertain. The length of the CDR3 is 14 residues. The V gene lost 0 bases and the J gene lost 8 bases, with 11 bases spanning the gap. In germline, CDR1 is LGHNA, CDR2 YSLEER. CDR3 region: CASSQEPLSHEQFF. Here the CDR3 DNA reads TGCGCCAGCAGCCAAGAACCCCTTAGTCATGAGCAGTTCTTC.

The chain couples TRBV7-9 to TRBJ1-2, with unresolved D. The V and J ends lost 4 bases and 3 bases respectively, with 12 bases between them. CDR3 length: 14 residues. The germline CDR1 and CDR2 sequences are SEHNR and FQNEAQ (reference sequence). As DNA, the CDR3 is TGTGCCAGCAGCTCACTTCCCTCATACTATGGCTACACCTTC. Residues: CASSSLPSYYGYTF.

The chain combines TRBV27 with TRBJ2-7; D is uncertain. Germline loops: CDR1 MNHEY, CDR2 SMNVEV (reference sequence). CDR3 size: 13 residues. The V end was cut by 6 bases, the J end by 1 base, with 10 bases between. This chain's CDR3 is CASSPVLSYEQYF. CDR3 nucleotide sequence: TGTGCCAGCAGCCCCGTTTTGTCCTACGAGCAGTACTTC.

The CDR3 region is CASRPLAGGVDNEQFF. The CDR3 DNA reads TGTGCCAGTAGGCCTCTAGCGGGAGGAGTAGACAATGAGCAGTTCTTC. The V gene is TRBV19, the J gene TRBJ2-1; TRBD2 agrees at 11 bases. The CDR3 is 16 amino acids. Germline V gives CDR1 LNHDA, CDR2 SQIVND (reference sequence). V lost 6 bases, J lost 5 bases, and 9 bases stayed unmatched.

The chain has TRBV5-1 and TRBJ1-2; 7 bases fit TRBD1. CDR1 is SGHRS and CDR2 is YFSETQ in the germline V gene. V lost 4 bases to trimming and J lost 6 bases; unmatched junction nucleotides: 12. The CDR3 is 15 residues long. The CDR3 protein is CASSPQQGSYNGYTF. The CDR3 region has the DNA TGCGCCAGCAGCCCTCAACAGGGGTCGTACAATGGCTACACCTTC.

The J gene is TRBJ2-1, the V gene TRBV7-9; D not resolved. Per germline, CDR1 SEHNR and CDR2 FQNEAQ (reference sequence). CDR3 length equals 13 residues. The V gene lost 4 bases and the J gene lost 8 bases, with 12 bases spanning the gap. In DNA, the CDR3 is TGTGCCAGCAGCTGGCTAGTCGACTATGAGCAGTTCTTC. It translates to CASSWLVDYEQFF.

The chain uses TRBV2 and TRBJ2-2; a possible D gene is TRBD2 (6 bases). The CDR3 consists of 15 residues. Germline V lookup: CDR1 SNHLY, CDR2 FYNNEI. With 8 bases removed from V and 1 base from J, the gap between germline ends came to 14 bases. The CDR3 is CASSGREWNTGELFF. As DNA, the CDR3 is TGTGCCAGCTCGGGGCGGGAATGGAACACCGGGGAGCTGTTTTTT.

The chain is built from TRBV4-1 and TRBJ2-7, with D tentatively TRBD2 (5 bases). The germline V gene encodes CDR1 MGHRA and CDR2 YSYEKL. There are 15 residues in the CDR3. The V end was cut by 0 bases, the J end by 4 bases, with 13 bases between. The CDR3 bases are TGCGCCAGCAGCCAAGATGGACTTGTTGATTACGAGCAGTACTTC. Translating gives CASSQDGLVDYEQYF.

This clone has only a few counts. The chain joins TRBV4-2 to TRBJ2-7; 8 bases are a match to TRBD1. The CDR3 covers 15 residues. After removal of 4 bases from V and 0 bases from J, the junction contained 5 bases not matched to a gene. From germline, CDR1 is LGHNA and CDR2 YNFKEQ. CDR3 sequence (DNA): TGTGCCAGCAGCCTCAACAGGGGGTCCTCCTACGAGCAGTACTTC. It is translated as CASSLNRGSSYEQYF.

This clone has only one observation. The J gene is TRBJ1-5, the V gene TRBV4-1, with D hard to call. This CDR3 has 16 amino acids. V lost 1 base, J lost 1 base, and 11 bases lay in between. Germline V lookup: CDR1 MGHRA, CDR2 YSYEKL. The CDR3 DNA follows: TGCGCCAGCAGCCAAGCTTCAACAGTGAGCAATCAGCCCCAGCATTTT. Its translation: CASSQASTVSNQPQHF.